The 25 T cell receptor beta chains below all came from one sample that was sequenced in a study of pediatric ulcerative colitis. Data came from immunoSEQ multiplex PCR; TCRdb stores just in-frame clones and leaves some out. Altogether about 64,000 clones are present, about 86% being singletons, with the ten largest covering about 3.5%. Sequenced: blood. These receptors all come from a boy aged 5-17 years with severe ulcerative colitis.

This clone was counted once. The rearrangement uses TRBV6-1 and TRBJ2-7; TRBD2 agrees at 14 bases. The CDR3 extends over 14 amino acids. CDR1 is MNHNS, CDR2 SASEGT, per germline. The V segment lost 3 bases and the J segment 12 bases; nucleotides outside the gene matches: 7. The CDR3 coding sequence is TGTGCCAGCAGTGACGGGACTAGCGGGAGTGATAGGTACTTC. It codes for CASSDGTSGSDRYF.

In this sample, this clone turned up once. The chain carries TRBV4-1 and TRBJ2-7; 13 bases fit TRBD2. The CDR3 covers 15 residues. CDR1 is MGHRA and CDR2 is YSYEKL in the germline V gene. Unmatched junction bases numbered 2, after V lost 4 bases and J lost 2 bases. The CDR3 sequence: CASSPGLAGAYEQYF. CDR3 in DNA: TGCGCCAGCAGCCCCGGACTAGCGGGAGCCTACGAGCAGTACTTC.

The CDR3 sequence: CASGAFRGSTDTQYF. CDR3 bases: TGTGCCAGTGGAGCTTTTCGCGGGAGCACAGATACGCAGTATTTT. The chain recombines TRBV30 with TRBJ2-3, with D tentatively TRBD2 (5 bases). CDR3 length: 15 residues. Per the germline V gene, CDR1 is GTSNPN and CDR2 is SVGIG (reference sequence). V was pared by 8 bases and J by 0 bases, with 18 bases between.

The sample holds a few counts of this clone. The chain combines TRBV7-9 with TRBJ2-1; D is uncertain. V was trimmed by 6 bases and J by 3 bases, leaving 12 bases between them. The CDR3 contains 14 residues. Looked up from germline, CDR1 is SEHNR and CDR2 is FQNEAQ (reference sequence). The CDR3 region has the DNA TGTGCCAGCAGTCGAGCGTCTTACTACAATGAGCAGTTCTTC. Its protein product is CASSRASYYNEQFF. The variable domain in full, completed from reference TRBV7-9 and TRBJ2-1, reads DTGVSQNPRHKITKRGQNVTFRCDPISEHNRLYWYRQTLGQGPEFLTYFQNEAQLEKSRLLSDRFSAERPKGSFSTLEIQRTEQGDSAMYLCASSRASYYNEQFFGPGTRLTVL.

The chain joins TRBV6-6 to TRBJ2-1, with 7 nucleotides matching TRBD2. After removal of 5 bases from V and 9 bases from J, the junction contained 7 bases not matched to a gene. The CDR3 spans 13 residues. Germline CDR1 and CDR2: MNHNY and SVGAGI (reference sequence). The DNA for the CDR3 is TGTGCCAGCAGTACCAGGGAGGGCGGTGAGCAGTTCTTC. Residues: CASSTREGGEQFF.

The rearrangement links TRBV19 to TRBJ2-1; unclear D gene. The length of the CDR3 is 15 residues. The germline V gene encodes CDR1 LNHDA and CDR2 SQIVND (reference sequence). Trimming shortened V by 1 base and J by 4 bases, and 11 bases separated the two germline ends. CDR3 in amino acids: CASSIGQRSYNEQFF. CDR3 nucleotides: TGTGCCAGTAGTATAGGGCAGAGATCATACAATGAGCAGTTCTTC.

The V and J genes are TRBV5-1 and TRBJ2-2; 7 bases map to TRBD1. J was trimmed by 7 bases and V by 4 bases; bases with no gene match: 7. This CDR3 is 14 amino acids long. Germline assignment: CDR1 SGHRS and CDR2 YFSETQ. Here the CDR3 reads CASSPGQLFGELFF. For the CDR3, the DNA is TGCGCCAGCAGCCCGGGACAGCTTTTCGGGGAGCTGTTTTTT.

The V gene is TRBV6-5, the J gene TRBJ1-1; D may be TRBD1 (6 bases). Germline-derived CDR1 and CDR2 are MNHEY and SVGAGI. Between the trimmed V and J ends, which lost 4 bases and 8 bases, there was a span of 14 bases. The CDR3 is made up of 13 amino acids. CDR3 coding DNA: TGTGCCAGCAGTTTCGGTTTACAGGGAGAAGCTTTCTTT. Translated: CASSFGLQGEAFF.

The chain links TRBV7-2 to TRBJ1-2; TRBD1 aligns across 7 bases. The CDR3 covers 13 residues. Germline V gene data show CDR1 as SGHTA and CDR2 as FQGNSA. V lost 1 base to trimming and J lost 6 bases; unmatched junction nucleotides: 2. For the CDR3, the DNA is TGTGCCAGCAGCTTAGTCGGGACAGATGGCTACACCTTC. This codes for CASSLVGTDGYTF.

The chain links TRBV7-2 to TRBJ2-5; the D is unclear. The CDR3 contains 14 residues. Trimming took 4 bases from V and 3 from J, leaving 12 bases between them. Germline V CDR1 and CDR2: SGHTA, FQGNSA. CDR3 in amino acids: CASSSGRNKETQYF. The DNA for the CDR3 is TGTGCCAGCAGCTCCGGACGGAACAAAGAGACCCAGTACTTC.

This clone was seen more than once but under ten times. This chain links TRBV19 with TRBJ1-2; D is uncertain. The CDR3 extends over 12 amino acids. With 3 bases removed from V and 3 bases from J, the gap between germline ends came to 5 bases. Germline V gene sequence: CDR1 LNHDA, CDR2 SQIVND (reference sequence). In nucleotides, the CDR3 is TGTGCCAGTAGTATCCCGGACTATGGCTACACCTTC. It codes for CASSIPDYGYTF.

The chain recombines TRBV6-4 with TRBJ2-3; 11 bases are a match to TRBD1. Germline V gene lookup returns CDR1 MRHNA and CDR2 SNTAGT. V lost 8 bases and J lost 4; bases outside the gene matches: 2. The CDR3 spans 13 residues. The CDR3 is CASGDRGSDTQYF. CDR3 in DNA: TGTGCCAGCGGGGACAGGGGGTCAGATACGCAGTATTTT.

CDR3 coding DNA: TGCGCCAGCAGCTGGGGAGGGGGTTCTAGCGGGAGGGGCCCAAGCTCCTACAATGAGCAGTTCTTC. This sequence encodes CASSWGGGSSGRGPSSYNEQFF. The chain joins TRBV5-1 to TRBJ2-1; 12 bases are a match to TRBD2. With 3 bases clipped from V and 0 bases from J, the junction kept 19 bases outside the gene matches. The CDR3 spans 22 residues. Germline V gene sequence: CDR1 SGHRS, CDR2 YFSETQ.

The genes are TRBV6-1 and TRBJ2-7; 7 bases are a match to TRBD2. The CDR3 has 14 residues. CDR1 is MNHNS, CDR2 SASEGT, per germline. V trimming: 1 base; J trimming: 3 bases; junction bases outside the gene matches: 3. The DNA for the CDR3 is TGTGCCAGCAGTGAAGACGGCGGGGGCTACGAGCAGTACTTC. Translating it yields CASSEDGGGYEQYF.

The V call is TRBV30, the J call TRBJ1-5; D unresolved. V lost 3 bases, J lost 3 bases, and 9 bases lay in between. Germline loops: CDR1 GTSNPN, CDR2 SVGIG (reference sequence). CDR3 length: 13 residues. The CDR3 DNA sequence: TGTGCCTGGAGCGCTGGGGACAATCAGCCCCAGCATTTT. Protein: CAWSAGDNQPQHF. Supplemented by reference TRBV30 and TRBJ1-5, the full variable domain reads SQTIHQWPATLVQPVGSPLSLECTVEGTSNPNLYWYRQAAGRGLQLLFYSVGIGQISSEVPQNLSASRPQDRQFILSSKKLLLSDSGFYLCAWSAGDNQPQHFGDGTRLSIL.

This chain links TRBV5-6 with TRBJ1-2; TRBD1 matches at 11 bases. CDR3 length equals 15 residues. The ends lost 6 bases at V and 8 bases at J; junction bases unmatched: 12. Germline V gene data show CDR1 as SGHDT and CDR2 as YYEEEE. The CDR3 loop reads CASTVTDRGQEGYTF. For the CDR3, the DNA is TGTGCCAGCACCGTGACGGACAGGGGGCAGGAGGGCTACACCTTC.

This clone occurred once. DNA of the CDR3: TGTGCCAGTAGGGACGGGGTCTACACAGATACGCAGTATTTT. Translating it yields CASRDGVYTDTQYF. The chain is built from TRBV19 and TRBJ2-3, with a weak D call TRBD2 (5 bases). The V end was cut by 6 bases, the J end by 2 bases, with 12 bases between. Germline V CDR1 and CDR2: LNHDA, SQIVND (reference sequence). The CDR3 runs to 14 residues. Looking up the rest from reference TRBV19 and TRBJ2-3 gives the full variable domain: DGGITQSPKYLFRKEGQNVTLSCEQNLNHDAMYWYRQDPGQGLRLIYYSQIVNDFQKGDIAEGYSVSREKKESFPLTVTSAQKNPTAFYLCASRDGVYTDTQYFGPGTRLTVL.

V is TRBV6-5 and J is TRBJ2-7, with 7 bases matching TRBD1. V gave up 4 bases and J gave up 1 base; unmatched junction bases: 1. The CDR3 contains 13 residues. Germline V lookup: CDR1 MNHEY, CDR2 SVGAGI. CDR3 protein: CASSWGQSYEQYF. The CDR3 DNA is TGTGCCAGCAGTTGGGGACAGTCCTACGAGCAGTACTTC.

The CDR3 protein is CASSLAGGQETQYF. The CDR3 DNA reads as TGTGCCAGCAGCCTAGCGGGAGGGCAAGAGACCCAGTACTTC. This chain joins TRBV7-3 and TRBJ2-5, with 12 bases matching TRBD2. The CDR3 has 14 residues. Germline V gene sequence: CDR1 SGHTA, CDR2 FQGTGA. The ends lost 5 bases at V and 2 bases at J; junction bases unmatched: 0. The full variable domain, its missing parts supplied by reference TRBV7-3 and TRBJ2-5, is GAGVSQTPSNKVTEKGKYVELRCDPISGHTALYWYRQSLGQGPEFLIYFQGTGAADDSGLPNDRFFAVRPEGSVSTLKIQRTERGDSAVYLCASSLAGGQETQYFGPGTRLLVL.

This sequence joins TRBV30 and TRBJ2-6; D remains ambiguous. CDR1 is GTSNPN, CDR2 SVGIG, per germline (reference sequence). This CDR3 contains 15 residues. Trimming removed 0 bases from V and 0 bases from J, with 6 bases in between. The CDR3 protein is CAWSVGSSGANVLTF. The CDR3 region has the DNA TGTGCCTGGAGTGTAGGGTCCTCTGGGGCCAACGTCCTGACTTTC. Filled out from reference TRBV30 and TRBJ2-6, the complete variable domain reads SQTIHQWPATLVQPVGSPLSLECTVEGTSNPNLYWYRQAAGRGLQLLFYSVGIGQISSEVPQNLSASRPQDRQFILSSKKLLLSDSGFYLCAWSVGSSGANVLTFGAGSRLTVL.

The chain is built from TRBV6-1 and TRBJ1-2; D not resolved. The V gene's germline CDR1 is MNHNS and CDR2 SASEGT. There are 14 residues in the CDR3. V was clipped by 8 bases and J by 4 bases, with 17 bases between them. CDR3: CASETLGRSYGYTF. CDR3 bases: TGTGCCAGCGAAACCCTGGGGAGGAGCTATGGCTACACCTTC.

The gene calls are TRBV19 and TRBJ1-2, with 8 bases identical to TRBD1. Unmatched junction bases numbered 13, after V lost 5 bases and J lost 8 bases. From germline, CDR1 is LNHDA and CDR2 SQIVND (reference sequence). The length of the CDR3 is 15 residues. CDR3: CASSGWGQETRGYTF. The CDR3 DNA reads as TGTGCCAGTAGTGGATGGGGACAGGAAACGCGGGGCTACACCTTC.

V gene TRBV18 combines with J gene TRBJ1-5; D unclear. In germline, CDR1 is KGHSH, CDR2 LQKENI. CDR3 size: 16 residues. Trimming cost V 2 bases and J 5 bases, with 16 bases left between them. The CDR3 nucleotides are TGTGCCAGCTCACCAGGCCAGATAATTCGGGATCAGCCCCAGCATTTT. Its translation: CASSPGQIIRDQPQHF.

The chain has TRBV7-3 and TRBJ2-1; TRBD2 might be the D (6 bases). The length of the CDR3 is 15 residues. The germline V gene encodes CDR1 SGHTA and CDR2 FQGTGA. The V end was cut by 5 bases, the J end by 6 bases, with 17 bases between. CDR3 region: CASSTAEGGTNEQFF. The CDR3 DNA reads as TGTGCCAGCAGCACGGCGGAGGGTGGGACCAATGAGCAGTTCTTC.

V and J are TRBV7-9 and TRBJ2-5; no firm D call. In germline, CDR1 is SEHNR, CDR2 FQNEAQ (reference sequence). V lost 1 base to trimming and J lost 5 bases, with 5 bases between them. The CDR3 extends over 12 amino acids. CDR3 protein: CASSLGTETQYF. CDR3 DNA sequence: TGTGCCAGCAGCTTAGGCACGGAGACCCAGTACTTC.